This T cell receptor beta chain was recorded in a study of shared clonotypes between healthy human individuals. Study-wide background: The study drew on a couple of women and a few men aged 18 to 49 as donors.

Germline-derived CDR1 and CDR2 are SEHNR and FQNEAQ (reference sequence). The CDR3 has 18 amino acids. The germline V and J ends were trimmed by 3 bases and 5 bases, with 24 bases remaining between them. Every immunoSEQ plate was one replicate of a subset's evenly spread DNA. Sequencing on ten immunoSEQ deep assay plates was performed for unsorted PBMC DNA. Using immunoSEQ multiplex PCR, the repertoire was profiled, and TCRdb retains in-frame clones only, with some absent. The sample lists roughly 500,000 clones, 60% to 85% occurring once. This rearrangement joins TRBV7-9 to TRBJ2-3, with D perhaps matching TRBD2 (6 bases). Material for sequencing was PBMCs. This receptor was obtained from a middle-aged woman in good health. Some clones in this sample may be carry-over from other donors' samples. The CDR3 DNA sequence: TGTGCCAGCAGCTTTGACCGGGGAGGAGACACTCAAAGAGATACGCAGTATTTT. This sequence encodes CASSFDRGGDTQRDTQYF.